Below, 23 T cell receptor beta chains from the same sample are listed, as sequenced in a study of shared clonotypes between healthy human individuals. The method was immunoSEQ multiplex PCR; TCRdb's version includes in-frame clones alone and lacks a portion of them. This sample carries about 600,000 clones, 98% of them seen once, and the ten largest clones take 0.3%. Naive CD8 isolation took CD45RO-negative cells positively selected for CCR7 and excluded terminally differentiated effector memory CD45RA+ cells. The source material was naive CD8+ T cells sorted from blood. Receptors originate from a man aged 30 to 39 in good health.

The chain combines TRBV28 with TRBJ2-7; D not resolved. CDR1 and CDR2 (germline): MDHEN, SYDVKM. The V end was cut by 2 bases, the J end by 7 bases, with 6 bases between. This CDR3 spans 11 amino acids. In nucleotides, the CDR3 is TGTGCCAGCAGTTTAATGGGGGAGCAGTACTTC. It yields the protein CASSLMGEQYF. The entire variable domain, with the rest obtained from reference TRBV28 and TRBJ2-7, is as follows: DVKVTQSSRYLVKRTGEKVFLECVQDMDHENMFWYRQDPGLGLRLIYFSYDVKMKEKGDIPEGYSVSREKKERFSLILESASTNQTSMYLCASSLMGEQYFGPGTRLTVT.

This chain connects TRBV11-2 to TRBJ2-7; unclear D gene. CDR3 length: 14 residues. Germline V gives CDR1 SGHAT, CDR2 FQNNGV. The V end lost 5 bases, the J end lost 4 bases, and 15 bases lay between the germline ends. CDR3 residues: CASSATSGPYEQYF. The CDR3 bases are TGTGCCAGCAGCGCGACTTCTGGACCATACGAGCAGTACTTC. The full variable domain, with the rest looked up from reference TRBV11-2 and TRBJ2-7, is EAGVAQSPRYKIIEKRQSVAFWCNPISGHATLYWYQQILGQGPKLLIQFQNNGVVDDSQLPKDRFSAERLKGVDSTLKIQPAKLEDSAVYLCASSATSGPYEQYFGPGTRLTVT.

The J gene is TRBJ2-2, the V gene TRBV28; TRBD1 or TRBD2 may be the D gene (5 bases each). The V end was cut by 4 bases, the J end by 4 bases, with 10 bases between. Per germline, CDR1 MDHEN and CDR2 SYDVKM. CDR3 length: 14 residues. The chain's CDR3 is CASSWGRLTGELFF. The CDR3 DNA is TGTGCCAGCAGTTGGGGGAGACTCACCGGGGAGCTGTTTTTT.

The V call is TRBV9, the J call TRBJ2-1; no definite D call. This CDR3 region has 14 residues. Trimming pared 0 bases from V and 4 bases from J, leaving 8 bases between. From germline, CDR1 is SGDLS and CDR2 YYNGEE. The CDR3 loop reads CASSVETSYNEQFF. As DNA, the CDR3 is TGTGCCAGCAGCGTAGAGACGAGTTACAATGAGCAGTTCTTC.

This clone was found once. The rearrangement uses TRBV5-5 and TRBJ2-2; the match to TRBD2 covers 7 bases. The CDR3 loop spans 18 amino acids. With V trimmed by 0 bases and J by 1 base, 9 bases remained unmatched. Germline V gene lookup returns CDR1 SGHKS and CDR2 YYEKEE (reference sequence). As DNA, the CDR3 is TGTGCCAGCAGCTTGGAGGCTAGCGGATCCTTGAACACCGGGGAGCTGTTTTTT. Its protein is CASSLEASGSLNTGELFF.

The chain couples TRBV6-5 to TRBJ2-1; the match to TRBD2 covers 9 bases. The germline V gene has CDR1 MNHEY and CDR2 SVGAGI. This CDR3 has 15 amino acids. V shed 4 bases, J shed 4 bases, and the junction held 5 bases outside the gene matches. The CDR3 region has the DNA TGTGCCAGCAGTTCGAGCGGGGGGATATACAATGAGCAGTTCTTC. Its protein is CASSSSGGIYNEQFF.

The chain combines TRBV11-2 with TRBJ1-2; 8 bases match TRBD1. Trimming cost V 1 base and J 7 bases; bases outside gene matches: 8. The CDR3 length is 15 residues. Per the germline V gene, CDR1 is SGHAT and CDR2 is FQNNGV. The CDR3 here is CASSLGLGTGGGYTF. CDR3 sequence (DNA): TGTGCCAGCAGCTTAGGTTTAGGGACAGGTGGTGGCTACACCTTC.

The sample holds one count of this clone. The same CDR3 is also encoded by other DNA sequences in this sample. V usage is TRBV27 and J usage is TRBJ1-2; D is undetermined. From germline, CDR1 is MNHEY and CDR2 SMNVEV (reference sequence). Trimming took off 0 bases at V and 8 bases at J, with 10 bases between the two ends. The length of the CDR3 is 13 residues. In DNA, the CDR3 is TGTGCCAGCAGTTTATCGTCGGGGTACGGCTACACCTTC. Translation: CASSLSSGYGYTF.

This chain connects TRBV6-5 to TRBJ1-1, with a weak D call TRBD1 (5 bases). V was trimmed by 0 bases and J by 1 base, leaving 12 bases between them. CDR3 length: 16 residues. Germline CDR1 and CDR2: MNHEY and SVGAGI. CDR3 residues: CASSYSSTGWNTEAFF. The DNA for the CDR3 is TGTGCCAGCAGTTACTCCTCCACAGGCTGGAACACTGAAGCTTTCTTT.

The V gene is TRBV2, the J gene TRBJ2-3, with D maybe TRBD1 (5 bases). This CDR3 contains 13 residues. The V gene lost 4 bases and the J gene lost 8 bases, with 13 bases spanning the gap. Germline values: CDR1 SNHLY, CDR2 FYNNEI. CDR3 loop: CASSVDDSPTQYF. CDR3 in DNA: TGTGCCAGCAGTGTAGACGACAGTCCTACGCAGTATTTT.

The CDR3 DNA sequence: TGTGCCAGCTCACCAGGAATTGCCTCCGATGAGCAGTTCTTC. Its protein product is CASSPGIASDEQFF. The gene calls are TRBV18 and TRBJ2-1; D not certain. The CDR3 totals 14 residues. V lost 2 bases and J lost 8, with 13 bases in between. The germline V gene encodes CDR1 KGHSH and CDR2 LQKENI.

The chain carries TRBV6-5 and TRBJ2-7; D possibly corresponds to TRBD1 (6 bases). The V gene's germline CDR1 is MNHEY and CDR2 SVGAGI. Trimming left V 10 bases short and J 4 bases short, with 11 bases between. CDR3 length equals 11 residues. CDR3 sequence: CATTRGYEQYF. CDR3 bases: TGTGCCACCACCAGGGGATACGAGCAGTACTTC.

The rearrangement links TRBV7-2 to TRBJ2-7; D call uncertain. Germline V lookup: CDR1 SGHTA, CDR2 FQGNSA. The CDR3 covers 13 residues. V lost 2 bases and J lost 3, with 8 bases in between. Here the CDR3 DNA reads TGTGCCAGCAGCTTAACAGAGAGCTACGAGCAGTACTTC. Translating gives CASSLTESYEQYF.

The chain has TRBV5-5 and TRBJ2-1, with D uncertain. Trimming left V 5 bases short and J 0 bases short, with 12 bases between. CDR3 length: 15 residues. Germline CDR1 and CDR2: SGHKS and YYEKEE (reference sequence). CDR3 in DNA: TGTGCCAGCAGTAGGGTCTACAGCTCCTACAATGAGCAGTTCTTC. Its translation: CASSRVYSSYNEQFF.

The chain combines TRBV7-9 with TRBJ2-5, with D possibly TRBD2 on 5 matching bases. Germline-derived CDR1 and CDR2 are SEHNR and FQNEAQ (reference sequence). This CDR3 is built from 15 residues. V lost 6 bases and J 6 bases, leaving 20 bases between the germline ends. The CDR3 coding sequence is TGTGCCAGCAGAAACTCCGACACAAACGGGAAGACCCAGTACTTC. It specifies CASRNSDTNGKTQYF.

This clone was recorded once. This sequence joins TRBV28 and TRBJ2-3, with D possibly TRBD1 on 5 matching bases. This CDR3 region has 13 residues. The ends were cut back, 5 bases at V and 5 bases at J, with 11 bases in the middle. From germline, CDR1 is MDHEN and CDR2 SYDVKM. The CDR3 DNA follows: TGTGCCAGCAGTAGTTTAGGGGAAGATACGCAGTATTTT. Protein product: CASSSLGEDTQYF.

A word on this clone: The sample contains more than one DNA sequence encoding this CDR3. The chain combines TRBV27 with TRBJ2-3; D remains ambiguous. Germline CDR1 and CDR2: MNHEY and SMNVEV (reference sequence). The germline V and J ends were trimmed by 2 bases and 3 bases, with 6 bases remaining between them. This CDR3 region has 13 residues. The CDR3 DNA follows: TGTGCCAGCAGTTTAATTGGGACAGATACGCAGTATTTT. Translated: CASSLIGTDTQYF.

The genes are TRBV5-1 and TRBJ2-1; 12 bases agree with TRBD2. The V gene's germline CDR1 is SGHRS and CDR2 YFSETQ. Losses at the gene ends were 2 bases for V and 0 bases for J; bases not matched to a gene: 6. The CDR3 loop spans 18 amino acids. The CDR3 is CASSFSLAGGSSYNEQFF. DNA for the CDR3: TGCGCCAGCAGCTTTAGCCTAGCGGGAGGGAGCTCCTACAATGAGCAGTTCTTC.

The CDR3: CASSEQGARYEQYF. The CDR3 DNA sequence: TGTGCCAGCAGCGAACAGGGGGCGAGGTACGAGCAGTACTTC. V is TRBV6-1 and J is TRBJ2-7, with 9 bases aligning to TRBD1. Germline V gene sequence: CDR1 MNHNS, CDR2 SASEGT. V shed 6 bases and J 4 bases; nucleotides not matched to a gene: 7. The CDR3 spans 14 residues.

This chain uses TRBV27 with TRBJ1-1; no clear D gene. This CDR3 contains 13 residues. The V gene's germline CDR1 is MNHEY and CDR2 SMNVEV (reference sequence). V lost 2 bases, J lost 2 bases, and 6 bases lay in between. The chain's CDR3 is CASSLDPNTEAFF. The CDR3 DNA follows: TGTGCCAGCAGTTTAGACCCTAACACTGAAGCTTTCTTT.

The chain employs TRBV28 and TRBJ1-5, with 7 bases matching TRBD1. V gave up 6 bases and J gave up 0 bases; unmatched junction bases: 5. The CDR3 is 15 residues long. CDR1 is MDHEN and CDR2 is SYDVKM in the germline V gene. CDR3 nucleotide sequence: TGTGCCAGCAGGGAGACAGGGTTTAGCAATCAGCCCCAGCATTTT. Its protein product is CASRETGFSNQPQHF.

This CDR3 reads CSVESRNGYTF. Here the CDR3 DNA reads TGCAGCGTTGAAAGCAGAAATGGCTACACCTTC. The V call is TRBV29-1, the J call TRBJ1-2; D is undetermined. This CDR3 region has 11 residues. V lost 2 bases and J 6 bases, leaving 7 bases between the germline ends. Germline V gene lookup returns CDR1 SQVTM and CDR2 ANQGSEA. The full variable domain, completed using reference TRBV29-1 and TRBJ1-2, is SAVISQKPSRDICQRGTSLTIQCQVDSQVTMMFWYRQQPGQSLTLIATANQGSEATYESGFVIDKFPISRPNLTFSTLTVSNMSPEDSSIYLCSVESRNGYTFGSGTRLTVV.

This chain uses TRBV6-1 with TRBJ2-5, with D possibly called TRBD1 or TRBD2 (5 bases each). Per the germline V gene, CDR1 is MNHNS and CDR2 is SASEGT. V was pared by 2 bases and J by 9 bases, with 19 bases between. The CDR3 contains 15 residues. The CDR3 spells CASSEYRDPSRAQYF. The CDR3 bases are TGTGCCAGCAGTGAATACCGGGACCCCAGCCGGGCCCAGTACTTC.